Each of the 20 T cell receptor beta chains below was sequenced from the same sample in a study of blood T cell repertoires in COVID-19. The protocol was immunoSEQ multiplex PCR, while the TCRdb copy is restricted to in-frame clones and leaves out a portion. The sample consists of about 170,000 clones, around 86% of them appearing once. Specimen: peripheral blood. Receptor source: a man in his 70s with acute or convalescent COVID-19.

This chain joins TRBV2 and TRBJ1-2; weak D call: TRBD1 (6 bases). Trimming took 4 bases from V and 5 from J, leaving 14 bases between them. This CDR3 spans 14 amino acids. CDR1 is SNHLY, CDR2 FYNNEI, per germline. DNA of the CDR3: TGTGCCAGCAGTGGGACCGGGACACTATATGGCTACACCTTC. It translates to CASSGTGTLYGYTF.

The chain couples TRBV7-2 to TRBJ2-1; D unresolved. CDR3 length: 14 amino acids. The V and J ends lost 1 base and 3 bases respectively, with 7 bases between them. CDR1 and CDR2 (germline): SGHTA, FQGNSA. The CDR3 protein is CASSLVTVYNEQFF. The DNA of the CDR3 is TGTGCCAGCAGCTTAGTTACAGTCTACAATGAGCAGTTCTTC.

V usage is TRBV30 and J usage is TRBJ2-5; 8 nucleotides match TRBD2. Germline values: CDR1 GTSNPN, CDR2 SVGIG (reference sequence). The V segment lost 2 bases and the J segment 5 bases; nucleotides outside the gene matches: 7. This CDR3 is 14 amino acids long. DNA of the CDR3: TGTGCCTGGAGTCTCCCTTCGGGAGGGGAGACCCAGTACTTC. Translated: CAWSLPSGGETQYF.

The CDR3 DNA sequence: TGCAGCGTGATTGAAAACTCTGAAGCTTTCTTT. Its translation: CSVIENSEAFF. The gene calls are TRBV29-1 and TRBJ1-1, with unresolved D. Germline-derived CDR1 and CDR2 are SQVTM and ANQGSEA. The CDR3 is made up of 11 amino acids. V was clipped by 6 bases and J by 6 bases, with 11 bases between them.

The chain is built from TRBV6-5 and TRBJ2-7; D might be TRBD2 (5 bases). From germline, CDR1 is MNHEY and CDR2 SVGAGI. V lost 6 bases to trimming and J lost 5 bases, with 17 bases between them. CDR3 length: 14 amino acids. The CDR3 sequence is CASRYLAKADEQYF. Here the CDR3 DNA reads TGTGCCAGCAGGTACCTAGCCAAGGCGGACGAGCAGTACTTC.

V usage is TRBV19 and J usage is TRBJ1-5; 8 nucleotides match TRBD1. The CDR3 runs 17 residues. CDR1 is LNHDA, CDR2 SQIVND, per germline (reference sequence). Trimming cost V 5 bases and J 1 base; bases outside gene matches: 10. Here the CDR3 DNA reads TGTGCCAGTAGTCCCGGACAGGGAAGGTTGAGCAATCAGCCCCAGCATTTT. It codes for CASSPGQGRLSNQPQHF.

V gene TRBV11-2 combines with J gene TRBJ2-7, with TRBD1 as a possible D gene (6 bases). Trimming removed 5 bases at V and 7 bases at J, with 15 bases between. From germline, CDR1 is SGHAT and CDR2 FQNNGV. CDR3 length equals 13 residues. This chain's CDR3 is CASSPIPRGEQYF. CDR3 bases: TGTGCCAGCAGCCCCATCCCGAGGGGGGAGCAGTACTTC. The full variable domain, with the rest looked up from reference TRBV11-2 and TRBJ2-7, is EAGVAQSPRYKIIEKRQSVAFWCNPISGHATLYWYQQILGQGPKLLIQFQNNGVVDDSQLPKDRFSAERLKGVDSTLKIQPAKLEDSAVYLCASSPIPRGEQYFGPGTRLTVT.

This clone appeared once. The V call is TRBV15, the J call TRBJ1-1; D is possibly TRBD1 (6 bases). CDR3 size: 15 residues. Trimming pared 2 bases from V and 2 bases from J, leaving 12 bases between. The V gene's germline CDR1 is LNHNV and CDR2 YYDKDF (reference sequence). The chain's CDR3 is CATSRFGTHNTEAFF. CDR3 nucleotide sequence: TGTGCCACCAGCAGATTCGGGACACACAACACTGAAGCTTTCTTT. The full variable domain, its missing parts supplied by reference TRBV15 and TRBJ1-1, is DAMVIQNPRYQVTQFGKPVTLSCSQTLNHNVMYWYQQKSSQAPKLLFHYYDKDFNNEADTPDNFQSRRPNTSFCFLDIRSPGLGDTAMYLCATSRFGTHNTEAFFGQGTRLTVV.

The gene calls are TRBV2 and TRBJ2-3; 12 nucleotides match TRBD2. The trim removed 6 bases at V and 4 bases at J, leaving 11 bases unmatched. Per germline, CDR1 SNHLY and CDR2 FYNNEI. The CDR3 sequence is 17 residues long. Here the CDR3 reads CASRRASGGARSDTQYF. The CDR3 nucleotides are TGTGCCAGCAGGAGGGCTAGCGGGGGGGCAAGATCAGATACGCAGTATTTT.

This chain joins TRBV18 and TRBJ2-2, with 7 bases fitting TRBD2. J lost 1 base, V lost 3 bases, and 5 bases had no gene match. CDR3 length equals 16 residues. Germline CDR1 and CDR2: KGHSH and LQKENI. This CDR3 is CASSPPGGMNTGELFF. DNA of the CDR3: TGTGCCAGCTCACCCCCGGGGGGAATGAACACCGGGGAGCTGTTTTTT. Drawing the rest from reference TRBV18 and TRBJ2-2, the complete variable domain is NAGVMQNPRHLVRRRGQEARLRCSPMKGHSHVYWYRQLPEEGLKFMVYLQKENIIDESGMPKERFSAEFPKEGPSILRIQQVVRGDSAAYFCASSPPGGMNTGELFFGEGSRLTVL.

This rearrangement joins TRBV10-3 to TRBJ2-7; 8 positions agree with TRBD2. V dropped 2 bases and J dropped 4; count of bases not matched to a gene: 7. CDR1 is ENHRY, CDR2 SYGVKD, per germline. The CDR3 runs 15 residues. The CDR3 coding sequence is TGTGCCATCAGTGAGAAACGGGAGGGAGAGTACGAGCAGTACTTC. As protein: CAISEKREGEYEQYF.

The gene calls are TRBV6-5 and TRBJ2-7; 8 nucleotides line up with TRBD2. The CDR3 contains 13 residues. Germline CDR1 MNHEY, CDR2 SVGAGI. V was pared by 6 bases and J by 1 base, with 2 bases of the junction left unmatched. This chain's CDR3 is CASSRGGSYEQYF. The CDR3 nucleotides read TGTGCCAGCAGCCGCGGGGGGTCCTACGAGCAGTACTTC.

The J gene is TRBJ2-3, the V gene TRBV3-1 (or the pseudogene TRBV3-2); D unclear. Germline CDR1 reads LGHDT; CDR2 reads YNNKEL (reference sequence). Between the trimmed V and J ends, which lost 4 bases and 8 bases, there was a span of 10 bases. The CDR3 spans 12 residues. CDR3 coding DNA: TGTGCCAGCAGCCCCAGCGTCGGTACGCAGTATTTT. Encoded protein: CASSPSVGTQYF.

This chain uses TRBV6-5 with TRBJ1-1, with D perhaps matching TRBD1 (5 bases). Germline lookup yields CDR1 MNHEY and CDR2 SVGAGI. The ends were cut back, 5 bases at V and 2 bases at J, with 9 bases in the middle. The CDR3 loop spans 13 amino acids. The CDR3 loop is CASSLGVNTEAFF. The CDR3 bases are TGTGCCAGCAGTCTAGGGGTTAACACTGAAGCTTTCTTT.

DNA for the CDR3: TGCGCCAGTAGAGGGGACAGGGACTATGGCTACACCTTC. Its translation is CASRGDRDYGYTF. The V call is TRBV10-2, the J call TRBJ1-2; 9 bases align to TRBD1. The J segment lost 3 bases and the V segment lost 9 bases, leaving 5 bases of the junction unmatched. The V gene's germline CDR1 is WSHSY and CDR2 SAAADI. This CDR3 contains 13 residues.

This clone was seen a few times. CDR3 loop: CASSREANTEAFF. CDR3 DNA: TGTGCCAGCAGCCGGGAGGCGAACACTGAAGCTTTCTTT. The chain has TRBV2 and TRBJ1-1; D gene uncertain. V was clipped by 6 bases and J by 1 base, with 9 bases between them. Per the germline V gene, CDR1 is SNHLY and CDR2 is FYNNEI. The CDR3 loop spans 13 amino acids.

The chain links TRBV3-1 (or the pseudogene TRBV3-2) to TRBJ2-1; a possible D gene is TRBD2 (6 bases). The germline gives CDR1 LGHDT, CDR2 YNNKEL (reference sequence). Trimming pared 6 bases from V and 7 bases from J, leaving 7 bases between. The CDR3 has 11 amino acids. Here the CDR3 DNA reads TGTGCCAGCAGTCGGGGGAATGAGCAGTTCTTC. Its protein product is CASSRGNEQFF.

The J gene is TRBJ2-1, the V gene TRBV7-2; 7 bases fit TRBD2. The length of the CDR3 is 14 residues. Looked up from germline, CDR1 is SGHTA and CDR2 is FQGNSA. The trim removed 2 bases at V and 5 bases at J, leaving 3 bases unmatched. The chain's CDR3 is CASSLRDYNNEQFF. Written as DNA, the CDR3 is TGTGCCAGCAGCTTACGGGACTACAACAATGAGCAGTTCTTC.

The sample holds a few counts of this clone. The genes are TRBV5-8 and TRBJ1-4; 8 bases align to TRBD1. Germline values: CDR1 SGHTS, CDR2 YDEGEE. V shed 4 bases and J 7 bases; nucleotides not matched to a gene: 6. The CDR3 loop spans 14 amino acids. The CDR3 DNA reads TGTGCCAGCAGCCCCGGACAGGGATCTGAAAAACTGTTTTTT. Translated: CASSPGQGSEKLFF.

V and J are TRBV27 and TRBJ2-1, with TRBD2 as a possible D gene (5 bases). The CDR3 loop spans 14 amino acids. V lost 6 bases, J lost 8 bases, and 17 bases lay in between. Per the germline V gene, CDR1 is MNHEY and CDR2 is SMNVEV (reference sequence). The CDR3 DNA reads TGTGCCAGCAGGGCCCTGGACTTTTTAGATGAGCAGTTCTTC. Translation: CASRALDFLDEQFF.